One sample yielded the 19 T cell receptor beta chains listed below, sequenced in a study of cytomegalovirus exposure and HLA in healthy donors. 13 Jbeta primers and 60 Vbeta primers were used for the PCR. Using immunoSEQ multiplex PCR, the repertoire was profiled, and TCRdb retains in-frame clones only, with some absent. The sample holds approximately 190,000 clones; roughly 86% are singletons and the top ten take about 3.4%. Material for sequencing was PBMCs. These TCRs come from a man between 40 and 49 years old in good health and CMV-seropositive.

The rearrangement joins TRBV19 to TRBJ2-1; 7 nucleotides match TRBD1. This CDR3 is 14 amino acids long. Germline CDR1 reads LNHDA; CDR2 reads SQIVND (reference sequence). V lost 4 bases and J lost 7; bases outside the gene matches: 7. In DNA form, the CDR3 reads TGTGCCAGTAGTAATCCAGGGGGTCGTAATGAGCAGTTCTTC. It translates to CASSNPGGRNEQFF.

The chain couples TRBV2 to TRBJ1-2, with a tentative D call TRBD1 (6 bases). This CDR3 has 14 amino acids. CDR1 is SNHLY and CDR2 is FYNNEI in the germline V gene. Trimming removed 8 bases at V and 2 bases at J, with 15 bases between. CDR3 DNA: TGTGCCAGCTCTAGGGACACAACCAACTATGGCTACACCTTC. Translating gives CASSRDTTNYGYTF.

The J gene is TRBJ1-2, the V gene TRBV7-2; TRBD1 agrees at 12 bases. The V and J ends lost 2 bases and 1 base, in that order; junction bases with no gene match: 5. The germline V gene encodes CDR1 SGHTA and CDR2 FQGNSA. This CDR3 comprises 17 residues. This CDR3 is CASSLPGQGAYNYGYTF. The CDR3 DNA reads as TGTGCCAGCAGCTTACCGGGACAGGGGGCTTATAACTATGGCTACACCTTC.

This rearrangement joins TRBV7-6 to TRBJ2-5, with a possible D match to TRBD1 (6 bases). Germline CDR1 reads SGHVS; CDR2 reads FNYEAQ. The ends were cut back, 1 base at V and 0 bases at J, with 6 bases in the middle. The CDR3 extends over 14 amino acids. In DNA form, the CDR3 reads TGTGCCAGCAGCTTAGGGACAGACCAAGAGACCCAGTACTTC. This encodes CASSLGTDQETQYF.

The genes are TRBV5-4 and TRBJ2-7, with D possibly being TRBD2 (5 bases). V shed 0 bases and J shed 3 bases, with 13 bases lying between them. Germline assignment: CDR1 SGHNT and CDR2 YYREEE (reference sequence). This CDR3 spans 15 amino acids. In DNA, the CDR3 is TGTGCCAGCAGCTTGGGCTACGGGGAACACTACGAGCAGTACTTC. Translated: CASSLGYGEHYEQYF.

The chain recombines TRBV9 with TRBJ2-3; D not certain. The V gene's germline CDR1 is SGDLS and CDR2 YYNGEE. Between the trimmed V and J ends, which lost 4 bases and 0 bases, there was a span of 6 bases. CDR3 size: 13 residues. The CDR3: CASSPLSTDTQYF. CDR3 bases: TGTGCCAGCAGCCCCCTAAGCACAGATACGCAGTATTTT.

This clone came up once. The chain links TRBV2 to TRBJ1-5; D is possibly TRBD1 (5 bases). Germline V gives CDR1 SNHLY, CDR2 FYNNEI. The CDR3 extends over 15 amino acids. The DNA for the CDR3 is TGTGCGTCGCAGGGCGCATCTTATAGCAATCAGCCCCAGCATTTT. Amino acid sequence: CASQGASYSNQPQHF.

The sample holds one count of this clone. The chain carries TRBV7-9 and TRBJ1-2; D gene uncertain. V was shortened by 2 bases and J by 8 bases, with 15 bases between the two germline ends. The germline V gene encodes CDR1 SEHNR and CDR2 FQNEAQ (reference sequence). The CDR3 contains 14 residues. The CDR3 is CASSLLEGMGGYTF. Written as DNA, the CDR3 is TGTGCCAGCAGCTTATTGGAGGGAATGGGGGGCTACACCTTC.

The chain couples TRBV28 to TRBJ2-2; 10 bases agree with TRBD2. V dropped 7 bases and J dropped 10; count of bases not matched to a gene: 12. This CDR3 is built from 15 residues. Per germline, CDR1 MDHEN and CDR2 SYDVKM. CDR3 coding DNA: TGTGCCAGCAAAACAAGCGGGAGGGCCCTCGAGGAGCTGTTTTTT. As protein: CASKTSGRALEELFF.

The sample holds a few counts of this clone. The J gene is TRBJ2-7, the V gene TRBV7-8; 11 positions agree with TRBD1. The CDR3 sequence is 16 residues long. Losses at the gene ends were 5 bases for V and 3 bases for J; bases not matched to a gene: 9. Germline lookup yields CDR1 SGHVS and CDR2 FQNEAQ. Here the CDR3 reads CASSILSGTGGYEQYF. DNA of the CDR3: TGTGCCAGCAGCATCCTGTCCGGGACAGGGGGCTACGAGCAGTACTTC.

The gene calls are TRBV29-1 and TRBJ2-1; D gene unclear. The CDR3 loop spans 11 amino acids. The V and J ends lost 7 bases and 15 bases respectively, with 19 bases between them. CDR1 SQVTM and CDR2 ANQGSEA come from the germline V gene. The CDR3 here is CSAGSANDWFF. The CDR3 nucleotides are TGCAGCGCCGGATCGGCCAATGACTGGTTCTTC.

This chain connects TRBV5-4 to TRBJ2-3; 8 positions match TRBD1. V gave up 3 bases and J gave up 4 bases; unmatched junction bases: 4. This CDR3 region has 14 residues. Germline V lookup: CDR1 SGHNT, CDR2 YYREEE (reference sequence). CDR3 sequence (DNA): TGTGCCAGCAGCTACGGACAGGGCTCAGATACGCAGTATTTT. Its translation is CASSYGQGSDTQYF.

V usage is TRBV2 and J usage is TRBJ1-6; possible D gene TRBD1, 5 bases. CDR1 and CDR2 from the germline V gene are SNHLY and FYNNEI. Trimming took off 1 base at V and 7 bases at J, with 11 bases between the two ends. This CDR3 has 15 amino acids. The CDR3 DNA follows: TGTGCCAGCAGTGAAGAGGCAGGGAGGAATTCACCCCTCCACTTT. It codes for CASSEEAGRNSPLHF.

J is TRBJ2-1 and V is TRBV27; D is perhaps TRBD2 (5 bases). CDR3 size: 14 residues. Germline V gene lookup returns CDR1 MNHEY and CDR2 SMNVEV (reference sequence). Trimming cost V 3 bases and J 4 bases, with 10 bases left between them. The CDR3 sequence: CASSFAGRYNEQFF. CDR3 in DNA: TGTGCCAGCAGTTTCGCGGGCAGGTACAATGAGCAGTTCTTC.

V gene TRBV6-6 combines with J gene TRBJ2-2, with 8 bases identical to TRBD2. Germline CDR1 is MNHNY and CDR2 is SVGAGI (reference sequence). J lost 4 bases, V lost 4 bases, and 2 bases had no gene match. CDR3 length: 14 amino acids. The DNA for the CDR3 is TGTGCCAGCAGTTCTGCGGGAGGCACCGGGGAGCTGTTTTTT. Protein product: CASSSAGGTGELFF.

V is TRBV27 and J is TRBJ1-5; D perhaps matches TRBD1 (6 bases). The CDR3 contains 14 residues. The V end was cut by 2 bases, the J end by 5 bases, with 10 bases between. CDR1 and CDR2 (germline): MNHEY, SMNVEV (reference sequence). In DNA, the CDR3 is TGTGCCAGCAGTTTACTTTCAGGGGATCAGCCCCAGCATTTT. This gives the protein CASSLLSGDQPQHF.

This clone was seen a single time. This sample also contains other DNA sequences that code for the same CDR3. The chain links TRBV6-1 to TRBJ1-3; D remains unclear. The CDR3 spans 15 residues. Trimming removed 4 bases from V and 0 bases from J, with 10 bases in between. CDR1 is MNHNS and CDR2 is SASEGT in the germline V gene. In DNA, the CDR3 is TGTGCCAGCAGTGTTCGAACCGGCTCTGGAAACACCATATATTTT. It encodes CASSVRTGSGNTIYF.

The sample holds one count of this clone. The chain is built from TRBV28 and TRBJ1-1; no clear D gene. The CDR3 runs to 13 residues. V was clipped by 2 bases and J by 1 base, with 5 bases between them. Germline assignment: CDR1 MDHEN and CDR2 SYDVKM. CDR3: CASSLGRNTEAFF. DNA of the CDR3: TGTGCCAGCAGTTTAGGGAGGAACACTGAAGCTTTCTTT. Drawing the rest from reference TRBV28 and TRBJ1-1, the complete variable domain is DVKVTQSSRYLVKRTGEKVFLECVQDMDHENMFWYRQDPGLGLRLIYFSYDVKMKEKGDIPEGYSVSREKKERFSLILESASTNQTSMYLCASSLGRNTEAFFGQGTRLTVV.

The rearrangement uses TRBV18 and TRBJ1-5; D is possibly TRBD1 (6 bases). In germline, CDR1 is KGHSH, CDR2 LQKENI. Trimming shortened V by 3 bases and J by 2 bases, and 11 bases separated the two germline ends. CDR3 length equals 15 residues. CDR3 DNA sequence: TGTGCCAGCTCACCCGGGGGGCTGGGCAATCAGCCCCAGCATTTT. Translation gives CASSPGGLGNQPQHF.